This T cell receptor beta chain was found in a study of identical twins. Points from the study as a whole: Insertions ran lower in abundant cord blood beta clonotypes, though not in memory repertoires.

The junction had 7 bases not matched to a gene; V was cut back by 5 bases and J by 4 bases. The V gene's germline CDR1 is MDHEN and CDR2 SYDVKM. CDR3 size: 15 residues. Template switching created a universal primer site, and the cDNA included unique molecular identifiers. MiXCR, applied by TCRdb to the 5' RACE reads, yields one record per CDR3 protein. The profile shows roughly 710,000 distinct CDR3 sequences, over 5% of them singletons. In regard to this clonotype: Its antigen remains unidentified.

This sequence originates from a man aged 18-30 years in good health. The rearrangement links TRBV28 to TRBJ1-4; 7 bases are shared with TRBD1. The sample comprised naive T cells sorted from blood. The CDR3 DNA is TGTGCCAGCAGTACTTACCGGGACAGTAATGAAAAACTGTTTTTT. It codes for CASSTYRDSNEKLFF.